This is a list of T cell receptor beta chains from one sample in a study of OX40 agonist ivuxolimab in advanced cancers. TCRdb keeps only in-frame clones here, not all; method: immunoSEQ multiplex PCR. Counted here are 80,000 to 90,000 clones, about 86% occurring once; the ten biggest clones make up under 2%. The sequencing here drew on CD4+ or CD8+ T cells sorted from blood, taken in a trial of the OX40 agonist ivuxolimab. All receptors derive from an adult with an advanced solid tumor such as melanoma, head and neck, liver or kidney cancer. The CDR3 runs from the conserved cysteine through the conserved F or W. A D gene is named only where the DNA matches it firmly. Clone size is shown for a subset of rows, as once, few, many or a class of expanded clone.

. | TRBJ2-5 | 13 | . | TRBV29-1 | TGCAGCGTTGAAGCAGCTTCCCAAGAGACCCAGTACTTC | CSVEAASQETQYF
TRBD1 | TRBJ2-5 | 16 | . | TRBV28 | TGTGCCAGCAGTTTATTAGGGGACAGGCGACAAGAGACCCAGTACTTC | CASSLLGDRRQETQYF
. | TRBJ2-7 | 17 | . | TRBV4-2 | TGTGCCAGCAGCCAAGCCTTAGACAGGTCTTACTCCTACGAGCAGTACTTC | CASSQALDRSYSYEQYF
. | TRBJ2-2 | 16 | . | TRBV11-2 | TGTGCCAGCAGCCCTCCGGCGGCCATGAACACCGGGGAGCTGTTTTTT | CASSPPAAMNTGELFF
. | TRBJ1-1 | 14 | . | TRBV19 | TGTGCCAGTAGTGACTACAGGGAGGCAACTGAAGCTTTCTTT | CASSDYREATEAFF
. | TRBJ2-7 | 17 | . | TRBV7-9 | TGTGCCAGCAGCCTTGAAATGGGTGGGGAAAGCTCCTACGAGCAGTACTTC | CASSLEMGGESSYEQYF
TRBD2 | TRBJ2-1 | 15 | . | TRBV7-2 | TGTGCCAGCAGCTCCCAGGGCGGGGGGGCCGGTGAGCAGTTCTTC | CASSSQGGGAGEQFF
TRBD1 | TRBJ1-4 | 14 | once | TRBV19 | TGTGCCAGTAGTTCGGACAGGGGCCCTGAAAAACTGTTTTTT | CASSSDRGPEKLFF
. | TRBJ2-1 | 14 | . | TRBV7-2 | TGTGCCAGCAGCTTAGGGATAGTTTACAATGAGCAGTTCTTC | CASSLGIVYNEQFF
TRBD1 | TRBJ2-3 | 15 | . | TRBV6-1 | TGTGCCAGCAGTGTTACAGGGGGCCGCACAGATACGCAGTATTTT | CASSVTGGRTDTQYF
. | TRBJ1-6 | 14 | . | TRBV7-2 | TGTGCCAGCAGCCTTACTTACTCTGGCTCACCCCTCCACTTT | CASSLTYSGSPLHF
. | TRBJ1-1 | 14 | few | TRBV30 | TGTGCCTGGAGTCGGGGCATTCCCACAGGTGAAGCTTTCTTT | CAWSRGIPTGEAFF
. | TRBJ1-2 | 13 | . | TRBV4-3 | TGCGCCAGCAGCCAAGATCGGGGAGGTGGCTACACCTTC | CASSQDRGGGYTF
. | TRBJ2-7 | 19 | few | TRBV4-1 | TGCGCCAGCAGCCAAGATCTCCCAACCCGGGACCTTAGCTCCTACGAGCAGTACTTC | CASSQDLPTRDLSSYEQYF
. | TRBJ2-3 | 18 | once | TRBV13 | TGTGCCAGCAGCTCCGAGGGTTTGGGGGGCAGGGTCACAGATACGCAGTATTTT | CASSSEGLGGRVTDTQYF
. | TRBJ1-1 | 12 | . | TRBV5-5 | TGTGCCAGCAGCTACCGGGACGGGGAAGCTTTCTTT | CASSYRDGEAFF
. | TRBJ1-6 | 15 | . | TRBV30 | TGTGCCTGGAGTGTACTGCCGGTTGGGAATTCACCCCTCCACTTT | CAWSVLPVGNSPLHF
. | TRBJ1-5 | 17 | once | TRBV27 | TGTGCCAGCAGTTCTCGGGGGGGGATTAGGAGCAATCAGCCCCAGCATTTT | CASSSRGGIRSNQPQHF
. | TRBJ1-1 | 14 | few | TRBV7-6 | TGTGCCAGCAGCTTACGACCGCGGGACGCTGAAGCTTTCTTT | CASSLRPRDAEAFF
. | TRBJ2-7 | 15 | once | TRBV25-1 | TGTGCCAGCAGTGATCCGGGACGTCCGCGGGACGAGCAGTACTTC | CASSDPGRPRDEQYF
. | TRBJ1-5 | 14 | few | TRBV30 | TGTGCCTGGAGTGTATTAAGGGGGGCTCAGCCCCAGCATTTT | CAWSVLRGAQPQHF
TRBD1 | TRBJ1-4 | 13 | once | TRBV5-1 | TGCGCCAGCAGCCAGGGGGCTGGTGAAAAACTGTTTTTT | CASSQGAGEKLFF
TRBD1 | TRBJ1-6 | 17 | . | TRBV7-7 | TGTGCTAGCAGCTGGGGGCAGGGGGCGCGATATAATTCACCCCTCCACTTT | CASSWGQGARYNSPLHF
TRBD1 | TRBJ2-5 | 13 | . | TRBV28 | TGTGCCAGCAGTAGACAGGGGTCGGAGACCCAGTACTTC | CASSRQGSETQYF